The 7 T cell receptor beta chains reported below all come from one sample, sequenced in a study of Tregs in tolerant kidney transplant recipients. Their antigens are not known. The assay was immunoSEQ multiplex PCR, and TCRdb's table has in-frame clones only and misses some. The data show fewer than 40,000 clones, under 90% seen once. The source material was Tregs from blood cultured with allogeneic cells. The receptors here all came from a human donor in good health.

This chain's CDR3 is CASTQSSSVAYEQYF. The DNA for the CDR3 is TGTGCCAGCACCCAGTCATCCAGCGTAGCCTACGAGCAGTACTTC. This chain links TRBV11-3 with TRBJ2-7; D gene unclear. V was pared by 7 bases and J by 2 bases, with 18 bases between. The CDR3 spans 15 residues. Germline values: CDR1 SGHNT, CDR2 YENEEA.

The rearrangement joins TRBV5-4 to TRBJ1-3, with TRBD1 as a possible D gene (5 bases). This CDR3 is built from 18 residues. The V gene lost 0 bases and the J gene lost 0 bases, with 16 bases spanning the gap. Germline CDR1 is SGHNT and CDR2 is YYREEE (reference sequence). The CDR3 DNA follows: TGTGCCAGCAGCTTGGGGGCGGGACGGCTTATCTCTGGAAACACCATATATTTT. Amino acids: CASSLGAGRLISGNTIYF.

The chain is built from TRBV4-3 and TRBJ2-1; 7 bases are a match to TRBD1. Per the germline V gene, CDR1 is LGHNA and CDR2 is YSLEER. CDR3 size: 13 residues. Unmatched junction bases numbered 9, after V lost 0 bases and J lost 16 bases. The CDR3 region is CASSQEIEGAQFF. The CDR3, as DNA: TGCGCCAGCAGCCAAGAAATTGAGGGGGCCCAATTCTTC.

The chain recombines TRBV5-1 with TRBJ2-5; 7 nucleotides match TRBD1. Per the germline V gene, CDR1 is SGHRS and CDR2 is YFSETQ. V shed 4 bases and J 2 bases; nucleotides not matched to a gene: 8. The CDR3 covers 15 residues. CDR3 amino acids: CASSMGQLGQETQYF. The CDR3 nucleotides are TGCGCCAGCAGCATGGGACAGTTGGGACAAGAGACCCAGTACTTC. Variable domain in full (rest from reference TRBV5-1 and TRBJ2-5): KAGVTQTPRYLIKTRGQQVTLSCSPISGHRSVSWYQQTPGQGLQFLFEYFSETQRNKGNFPGRFSGRQFSNSRSEMNVSTLELGDSALYLCASSMGQLGQETQYFGPGTRLLVL.

The V gene is TRBV6-9, the J gene TRBJ2-7; no clear D gene. The V end was cut by 6 bases, the J end by 0 bases, with 9 bases between. The CDR3 extends over 13 amino acids. Looked up from germline, CDR1 is MNHGY and CDR2 is SVAAGI. CDR3: CASRRESSYEQYF. The CDR3 region has the DNA TGTGCCAGCAGGCGAGAGAGCTCCTACGAGCAGTACTTC.

The genes are TRBV29-1 and TRBJ1-1, with D unclear. V was clipped by 4 bases and J by 3 bases, with 12 bases between them. Germline CDR1 and CDR2: SQVTM and ANQGSEA. This CDR3 region has 13 residues. CDR3 region: CSVVKRGYTEAFF. Here the CDR3 DNA reads TGCAGCGTTGTCAAACGGGGATACACTGAAGCTTTCTTT.

The V call is TRBV6-5, the J call TRBJ2-3; TRBD2 matches 11 bases. The length of the CDR3 is 15 residues. V was clipped by 3 bases and J by 2 bases; unmatched bases: 1. Germline CDR1 reads MNHEY; CDR2 reads SVGAGI. CDR3 nucleotides: TGTGCCAGCAGTTATAGCGGGGGGGCCACAGATACGCAGTATTTT. Translated, it gives CASSYSGGATDTQYF.